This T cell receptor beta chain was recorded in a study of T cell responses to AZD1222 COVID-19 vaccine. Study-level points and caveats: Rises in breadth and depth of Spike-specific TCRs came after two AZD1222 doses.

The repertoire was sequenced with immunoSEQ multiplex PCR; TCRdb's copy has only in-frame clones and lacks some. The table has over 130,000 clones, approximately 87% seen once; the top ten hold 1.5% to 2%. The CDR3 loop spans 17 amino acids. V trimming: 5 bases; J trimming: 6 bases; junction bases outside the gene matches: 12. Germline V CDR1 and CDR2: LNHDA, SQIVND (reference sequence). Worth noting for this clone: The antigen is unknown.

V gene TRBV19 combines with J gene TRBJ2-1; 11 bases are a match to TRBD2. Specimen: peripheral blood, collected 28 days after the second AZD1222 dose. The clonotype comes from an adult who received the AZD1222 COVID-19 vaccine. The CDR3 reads CASSEGSGRGGLNEQFF. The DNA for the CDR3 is TGTGCCAGTAGTGAGGGTAGCGGGAGGGGGGGACTCAATGAGCAGTTCTTC.